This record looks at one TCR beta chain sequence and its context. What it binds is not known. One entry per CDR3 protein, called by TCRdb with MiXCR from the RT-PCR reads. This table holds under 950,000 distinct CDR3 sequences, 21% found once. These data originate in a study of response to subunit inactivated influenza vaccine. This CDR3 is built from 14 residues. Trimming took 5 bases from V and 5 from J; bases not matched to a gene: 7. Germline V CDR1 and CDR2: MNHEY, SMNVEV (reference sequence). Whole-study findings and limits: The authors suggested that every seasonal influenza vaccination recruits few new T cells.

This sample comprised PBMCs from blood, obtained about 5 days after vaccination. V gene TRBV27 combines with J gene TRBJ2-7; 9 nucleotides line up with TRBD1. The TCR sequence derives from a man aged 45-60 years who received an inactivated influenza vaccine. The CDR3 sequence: CASSPSGQGNEQYF. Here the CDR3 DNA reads TGTGCCAGCAGTCCATCGGGACAGGGTAACGAGCAGTACTTC.